This record concerns one TCR beta chain sequence. Germline loops: CDR1 SGHNT, CDR2 YENEEA. V lost 0 bases and J 5 bases, leaving 11 bases between the germline ends. The CDR3 totals 15 residues. The source of the sample is a study of blood T cell repertoires in COVID-19. Assay: immunoSEQ multiplex PCR; the TCRdb copy retains only in-frame clones and omits some. The profile shows about 180,000 clones, approximately 85% of them singletons. This receptor was taken from an elderly woman with acute or convalescent COVID-19. The rearrangement uses TRBV11-3 and TRBJ2-1, with a possible D match to TRBD2 (5 bases). The specimen was peripheral blood. CDR3 in DNA: TGTGCCAGCAGCTTAGATGGAGGCGGTAACAATGAGCAGTTCTTC. Amino acids: CASSLDGGGNNEQFF.